This is a list of T cell receptor beta chains from one sample in a study of response to subunit inactivated influenza vaccine. TCRdb used MiXCR to reprocess the RT-PCR reads, holding one entry per CDR3 protein. The sample holds 500,000 to 650,000 distinct CDR3 sequences, approximately 7.1% seen once. The sequenced sample was PBMCs from blood, obtained around 25 months after vaccination. Receptors originate from a man aged 50 to 69 who received an inactivated influenza vaccine. The CDR3 runs from the conserved cysteine through the conserved F or W. Each record gives: J gene, clone size, V gene, D gene, CDR3 DNA, CDR3 protein. A D gene is named only where the DNA matches it firmly. Size values are once, few and many counts, or a class for expanded clones, and some rows have none.

TRBJ1-1	many	TRBV4-1	NA	TGCGCCAGCAGCCAAGTTGCGTCCTGGAACACTGAAGCTTTCTTT	CASSQVASWNTEAFF
TRBJ1-1	many	TRBV20-1	TRBD1	TGCAGTGCTAGAGCCGGGACAGGGAGGACTGAAGCTTTCTTT	CSARAGTGRTEAFF
TRBJ2-7	NA	TRBV25-1	NA	TGTGCCAGCCGACAGGGAGGTTTCTACGAGCAGTACTTC	CASRQGGFYEQYF
TRBJ2-7	many	TRBV21-1	NA	TGTGCCAGCAGCAATATCACTAGCGGGACCTACGAGCAGTACTTC	CASSNITSGTYEQYF
TRBJ2-3	few	TRBV4-3	NA	TGCGCCAGCAGCCAGACCCCCGGCACAGATACGCAGTATTTT	CASSQTPGTDTQYF
TRBJ2-3	few	TRBV4-2	NA	TGTGCCAGCAGCCAAGGGGACCGAGGAGATACGCAGTATTTT	CASSQGDRGDTQYF
TRBJ2-3	few	TRBV4-3	NA	TGCGCCAGCAGCTCTCGTGAAGCAGCTAGCACAGATACGCAGTATTTT	CASSSREAASTDTQYF
TRBJ2-1	NA	TRBV12-3/TRBV12-4	NA	TGTGCCAGCAGCTCCCGACTCAAATTCTCCTACAATGAGCAGTTCTTC	CASSSRLKFSYNEQFF
TRBJ2-4	NA	TRBV5-5	TRBD2	TGTGCCAGCAGCACAGGCGGGGGGGCCAAAAACATTCAGTACTTC	CASSTGGGAKNIQYF
TRBJ1-1	NA	TRBV29-1	NA	TGCAGCGTTCAGACAGTGAGGAACACTGAAGCTTTCTTT	CSVQTVRNTEAFF
TRBJ2-5	NA	TRBV5-1	TRBD2	TGCGCCAGCAGGCCAACTAGCGCACTCCAAGAGACCCAGTACTTC	CASRPTSALQETQYF
TRBJ1-5	many	TRBV12-3/TRBV12-4	NA	TGTGCCAGCAGCCCTGACAGCTATAGCAATCAGCCCCAGCATTTT	CASSPDSYSNQPQHF
TRBJ1-5	many	TRBV6-1	NA	TGTGCCAGCAGGCCAGCTAATAGCAATCAGCCCCAGCATTTT	CASRPANSNQPQHF
TRBJ1-6	many	TRBV18	NA	TGTGCCAGCTCACCCTCAGGGAGGTCACCCCTCCACTTT	CASSPSGRSPLHF
TRBJ2-1	NA	TRBV20-1	TRBD1	TGCAGTGCTCAGCCTCTGGGACAGGGCAATGAGCAGTTCTTC	CSAQPLGQGNEQFF
TRBJ1-1	NA	TRBV28	NA	TGTGCCAGCAGTTTAGTGACAGACACTGAAGCTTTCTTT	CASSLVTDTEAFF
TRBJ2-5	many	TRBV20-1	NA	TGCAGTGCTAGTCGGTACGGAGGAGGGGCAGGAGAGACCCAGTACTTC	CSASRYGGGAGETQYF
TRBJ1-4	NA	TRBV20-1	NA	TGCAGTGCTAGTAAGGTTCTGGGGCCTACTAATGAAAAACTGTTTTTT	CSASKVLGPTNEKLFF
TRBJ1-2	many	TRBV12-3/TRBV12-4	TRBD1	TGTGCCAGCAGCCCAGGCACAGGGGCCTATGGCTACACCTTC	CASSPGTGAYGYTF
TRBJ2-5	NA	TRBV12-3/TRBV12-4	NA	TGTGCCAGCAATGCCCTTAGGGGGGAGACCCAGTACTTC	CASNALRGETQYF
TRBJ2-1	few	TRBV11-2	NA	TGTGCCAGCAGGATTTCCTACAATGAGCAGTTCTTC	CASRISYNEQFF
TRBJ1-6	few	TRBV12-3/TRBV12-4	NA	TGTGCCAGCAGTTCTTTGGGGGCAGGGGATTCACCCCTCCACTTT	CASSSLGAGDSPLHF
TRBJ2-3	few	TRBV29-1	TRBD2	TGCAGCGTTAGTGCGGGAGAAGGGACAGATACGCAGTATTTT	CSVSAGEGTDTQYF
TRBJ2-3	few	TRBV20-1	TRBD2	TGCAGGGCTAGCGGGGGGGCGGATACGCAGTATTTT	CRASGGADTQYF
TRBJ2-1	NA	TRBV7-3	TRBD1	TGTGCCAGCAGCCTGAACCCCATGGGACAGGGGAGGGGTGAGCAGTTCTTC	CASSLNPMGQGRGEQFF
TRBJ2-7	NA	TRBV6-2/TRBV6-3	NA	TGTGCCAGCAGTTCAGGACAGAGAATCTACGAGCAGTACTTC	CASSSGQRIYEQYF
TRBJ2-7	many	TRBV20-1	NA	TGCAGTGCTAGATCCGGGGGCCGTTTTGACGAGCAGTACTTC	CSARSGGRFDEQYF
TRBJ1-1	NA	TRBV14	NA	TGTGCCAGCAGCTCCCTGGGTGGGGACACCACTGAAGCTTTCTTT	CASSSLGGDTTEAFF
TRBJ2-3	few	TRBV4-2	NA	TGTGCCAGCAGCCAAGGTGAGACAGATACGCAGTATTTT	CASSQGETDTQYF
TRBJ2-1	many	TRBV7-2	NA	TGTGCCAGCAGTTTACATAACCCAGGGATTCAGTTCTTC	CASSLHNPGIQFF
TRBJ2-1	NA	TRBV27	TRBD1	TGTGCCAGCACCCGACCGGGACAGGGAACGGAGCAGTTCTTC	CASTRPGQGTEQFF
TRBJ2-1	many	TRBV20-1	NA	TGCAGTGCTAGAGTTTCAGGGAGGTTGCGGAATGAGCAGTTCTTC	CSARVSGRLRNEQFF
TRBJ2-7	many	TRBV18	TRBD1	TGTGCCAGCTCAAACAGGGGTCCCTACGAGCAGTACTTC	CASSNRGPYEQYF
TRBJ2-3	few	TRBV16	NA	TGTGCCAGCAGCCAATCCTTGTCAGTCACAGATACGCAGTATTTT	CASSQSLSVTDTQYF
TRBJ2-3	many	TRBV29-1	TRBD2	TGCAGCGTAGCTCCTACTAGCGGGGGGACGTATACGCAGTATTTT	CSVAPTSGGTYTQYF
TRBJ2-1	many	TRBV29-1	TRBD2	TGCAGCGTCGGAGGACTAGCGGTTAATGAGCAGTTCTTC	CSVGGLAVNEQFF